These 17 T cell receptor beta chains were sequenced from one sample in a study of T cells in Graves' hyperthyroidism and ophthalmopathy. The CDR3 regions of TCR beta were amplified from RNA transcripts. HTBI primers drove first-round RT-PCR of the TCR CDR3. TCRdb independently ran MiXCR on the multiplex PCR reads; one entry per CDR3 protein. This table holds about 210,000 distinct CDR3 sequences, 15% to 20% found once. Sequences were obtained from blood. The receptors come from a man in his forties or fifties with Graves' hyperthyroidism.

This clonotype was observed at least ten times. The chain couples TRBV2 to TRBJ1-1; unclear D gene. The CDR3 loop spans 12 amino acids. V was trimmed by 4 bases and J by 8 bases, leaving 11 bases between them. Per the germline V gene, CDR1 is SNHLY and CDR2 is FYNNEI. CDR3: CASSVTITEAFF. The DNA for the CDR3 is TGTGCCAGCAGTGTTACGATCACCGAAGCTTTCTTT.

This clonotype was seen a few times. The rearrangement links TRBV2 to TRBJ2-3; D uncertain. V was clipped by 2 bases and J by 4 bases, with 13 bases between them. There are 15 residues in the CDR3. The germline V gene has CDR1 SNHLY and CDR2 FYNNEI. CDR3 nucleotides: TGTGCCAGCAGTGAAATTGGTAGAAGGTCAGATACGCAGTATTTT. This translates into CASSEIGRRSDTQYF.

This chain links TRBV20-1 with TRBJ2-3, with 8 bases matching TRBD1. V gave up 6 bases and J gave up 6 bases; unmatched junction bases: 11. Germline V gene sequence: CDR1 DFQATT, CDR2 SNEGSKA (reference sequence). The CDR3 runs to 14 residues. The CDR3 reads CSAWTGQGFDTQYF. CDR3 nucleotides: TGCAGTGCGTGGACAGGACAGGGTTTCGATACGCAGTATTTT.

In this sample, this clonotype turned up many times. The chain is built from TRBV7-9 and TRBJ2-2, with 10 bases identical to TRBD1. The germline gives CDR1 SEHNR, CDR2 FQNEAQ (reference sequence). The CDR3 loop spans 20 amino acids. V gave up 5 bases and J gave up 4 bases; unmatched junction bases: 19. CDR3 bases: TGTGCCAGCAGCCCGAACCCCTTGCTGACAGGGGGCAGGACCACCGGGGAGCTGTTTTTT. This encodes CASSPNPLLTGGRTTGELFF.

V gene TRBV19 combines with J gene TRBJ2-1; D gene unclear. This CDR3 comprises 15 residues. V lost 1 base to trimming and J lost 5 bases, with 12 bases between them. Germline V gives CDR1 LNHDA, CDR2 SQIVND (reference sequence). CDR3 bases: TGTGCCAGTAGTATAGCGGCGCGGCTCAACAATGAGCAGTTCTTC. It yields the protein CASSIAARLNNEQFF.

The rearrangement joins TRBV6-2 or TRBV6-3 to TRBJ1-6, with D tentatively TRBD1 (5 bases). CDR3 length equals 14 residues. CDR1 MNHEY and CDR2 SVGEGT come from the germline V gene. The V end was cut by 2 bases, the J end by 8 bases, with 10 bases between. The CDR3 loop is CASSYPTGDSPLHF. CDR3 sequence (DNA): TGTGCCAGCAGTTACCCCACGGGGGATTCACCCCTCCACTTT.

This clonotype was detected many times. The CDR3 DNA reads as TGTGCCTGGAGGAAACCGGGACAGGGAGGCAATGAGCAGTTCTTC. Amino acids: CAWRKPGQGGNEQFF. J is TRBJ2-1 and V is TRBV30; 9 bases map to TRBD1. Germline CDR1 GTSNPN, CDR2 SVGIG (reference sequence). This CDR3 comprises 15 residues. The J segment lost 6 bases and the V segment lost 3 bases, leaving 9 bases of the junction unmatched.

V gene TRBV11-2 combines with J gene TRBJ2-1; D could derive from TRBD1 or TRBD2 (5 bases each). Germline assignment: CDR1 SGHAT and CDR2 FQNNGV. Trimming pared 5 bases from V and 1 base from J, leaving 12 bases between. CDR3 length: 15 amino acids. CDR3 loop: CASSPGTQSYNEQFF. CDR3 bases: TGTGCCAGCAGCCCTGGGACCCAATCCTACAATGAGCAGTTCTTC.

The V and J genes are TRBV20-1 and TRBJ2-5; the match to TRBD1 covers 10 bases. CDR3 length: 14 residues. Per the germline V gene, CDR1 is DFQATT and CDR2 is SNEGSKA (reference sequence). J gave up 1 base and V 4 bases, and 3 bases lay outside the gene matches. The CDR3 here is CSAIWTGGQETQYF. CDR3 DNA: TGCAGTGCTATCTGGACAGGGGGCCAAGAGACCCAGTACTTC.

This clonotype was found many times. This chain uses TRBV30 with TRBJ2-5; 8 nucleotides match TRBD1. Germline CDR1 is GTSNPN and CDR2 is SVGIG (reference sequence). This CDR3 has 15 amino acids. V was clipped by 4 bases and J by 4 bases; unmatched bases: 11. The DNA for the CDR3 is TGTGCCTGGACAGGGGGCATGGGTACGGGAGAGACCCAGTACTTC. This encodes CAWTGGMGTGETQYF.

This chain links TRBV13 with TRBJ2-7; a weak D match, TRBD2 (5 bases). The CDR3 has 13 residues. Germline CDR1 reads PRHDT; CDR2 reads FYEKMQ (reference sequence). V lost 4 bases, J lost 4 bases, and 11 bases lay in between. The CDR3 loop is CASSSPGMYEQYF. The CDR3 DNA reads TGTGCCAGCAGCTCACCCGGGATGTACGAGCAGTACTTC. Supplemented by reference TRBV13 and TRBJ2-7, the full variable domain reads AAGVIQSPRHLIKEKRETATLKCYPIPRHDTVYWYQQGPGQDPQFLISFYEKMQSDKGSIPDRFSAQQFSDYHSELNMSSLELGDSALYFCASSSPGMYEQYFGPGTRLTVT.

Comment on this clonotype: The junction shows a germline mismatch at one end, possibly a read error. V and J are TRBV3-1 and TRBJ2-1; TRBD1 might be the D (6 bases). The CDR3 consists of 16 residues. CDR1 LGHDT and CDR2 YNNKEL come from the germline V gene (reference sequence). The CDR3 DNA is TGTGCCGGCAGCCAAGCTGGGACATCGTCCTACAATGAGCAGTTCTTC. This codes for CAGSQAGTSSYNEQFF.

This clonotype was recorded many times. The chain is built from TRBV20-1 and TRBJ1-2; D gene uncertain. The germline V and J ends were trimmed by 6 bases and 6 bases, with 14 bases remaining between them. The CDR3 consists of 12 residues. In germline, CDR1 is DFQATT, CDR2 SNEGSKA (reference sequence). The CDR3 coding sequence is TGCAGTGCCCGGGCCTGGGGAAATGGCTACACCTTC. This gives the protein CSARAWGNGYTF.

V is TRBV20-1 and J is TRBJ1-4; D gene ambiguous. V was trimmed by 4 bases and J by 0 bases, leaving 12 bases between them. The CDR3 is made up of 15 amino acids. Germline V gene data show CDR1 as DFQATT and CDR2 as SNEGSKA (reference sequence). CDR3 amino acids: CSAKGFLATNEKLFF. The CDR3 DNA is TGCAGTGCTAAAGGTTTTCTTGCAACTAATGAAAAACTGTTTTTT.

As for this clonotype: A clone one base away is much larger, so this may be a read error. The gene calls are TRBV3-1 and TRBJ2-1; D call uncertain. The J call may be mistaken, given a closer DNA end match to TRBJ2-7. The CDR3 is made up of 14 amino acids. Looked up from germline, CDR1 is LGHDT and CDR2 is YNNKEL (reference sequence). CDR3 amino acids: CASSQAPLRDEQYF. CDR3 coding DNA: TGTGCCAGCAGCCAAGCACCGCTTAGGGATGAGCAGTACTTC.

The table lists this clonotype with many counts. The V and J genes are TRBV27 and TRBJ1-1, with TRBD1 as a possible D gene (6 bases). This CDR3 is 15 amino acids long. Looked up from germline, CDR1 is MNHEY and CDR2 is SMNVEV (reference sequence). Trimming pared 2 bases from V and 4 bases from J, leaving 14 bases between. CDR3 residues: CASSLGGGGVTEAFF. Here the CDR3 DNA reads TGTGCCAGCAGTTTAGGGGGCGGGGGGGTCACTGAAGCTTTCTTT.

The chain employs TRBV2 and TRBJ2-5; possibly TRBD1 or TRBD2 for D (6 bases each). V lost 5 bases and J lost 13, with 14 bases in between. CDR1 and CDR2 (germline): SNHLY, FYNNEI. This CDR3 comprises 11 residues. This chain's CDR3 is CASSWDTSPYF. In nucleotides, the CDR3 is TGTGCCAGCAGTTGGGACACTAGCCCGTACTTC.